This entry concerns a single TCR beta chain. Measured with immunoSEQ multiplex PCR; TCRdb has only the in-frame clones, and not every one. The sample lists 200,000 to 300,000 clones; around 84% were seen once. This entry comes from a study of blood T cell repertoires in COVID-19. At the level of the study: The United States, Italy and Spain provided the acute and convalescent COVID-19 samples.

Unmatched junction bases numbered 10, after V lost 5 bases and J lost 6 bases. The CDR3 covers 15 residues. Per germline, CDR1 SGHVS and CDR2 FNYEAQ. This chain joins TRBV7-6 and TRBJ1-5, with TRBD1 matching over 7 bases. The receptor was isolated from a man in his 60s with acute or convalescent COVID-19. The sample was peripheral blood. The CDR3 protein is CASSKTFGQAQPQHF. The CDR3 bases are TGTGCCAGCAGCAAAACCTTCGGACAGGCTCAGCCCCAGCATTTT. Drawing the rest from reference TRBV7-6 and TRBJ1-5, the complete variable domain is GAGVSQSPRYKVTKRGQDVALRCDPISGHVSLYWYRQALGQGPEFLTYFNYEAQQDKSGLPNDRFSAERPEGSISTLTIQRTEQRDSAMYRCASSKTFGQAQPQHFGDGTRLSIL.